The entry that follows covers one TCR beta chain sequence. Libraries were prepared by immunoSEQ multiplex PCR; TCRdb keeps only in-frame clonotypes and omits some of them. The data contain more than 65,000 clones, 81% of them singletons. This specimen belongs to a study of technical replicates of blood from four donors. In germline, CDR1 is SEHNR, CDR2 FQNEAQ (reference sequence). The CDR3 runs to 17 residues. The junction had 12 bases not matched to a gene; V was cut back by 2 bases and J by 5 bases. Sequencing input: PBMCs. The chain recombines TRBV7-9 with TRBJ2-1, with 7 positions matching TRBD1. The clonotype originates from a human donor in good health. Some clones in this sample may be carry-over from other donors' samples. The CDR3: CASSLQTGRHRDNEQFF. The DNA for the CDR3 is TGTGCCAGCAGCTTACAGACAGGGAGACATAGAGACAATGAGCAGTTCTTC. Complete variable domain (other parts from reference TRBV7-9 and TRBJ2-1): DTGVSQNPRHKITKRGQNVTFRCDPISEHNRLYWYRQTLGQGPEFLTYFQNEAQLEKSRLLSDRFSAERPKGSFSTLEIQRTEQGDSAMYLCASSLQTGRHRDNEQFFGPGTRLTVL.